This is a list of T cell receptor beta chains from one sample in a study of CD8+ T cells in alopecia areata. TCRdb's copy holds only in-frame clones and misses some; the assay was immunoSEQ multiplex PCR. Of over 100,000 clones listed, 50% to 55% are singletons. Source: CD4+ T cells sorted from blood, taken at week 4, from a patient treated with tofacitinib. Source of these receptors: a human donor with alopecia areata. The CDR3 runs from the conserved cysteine through the conserved F or W. A D gene is named only where the DNA matches it firmly. Some rows mark clone size as missing; the rest say once, few, many or name a class of expanded clone.

V	D	J	size	DNA	CDR3
TRBV11-2	TRBD2	TRBJ2-7	-	TGTGCCAGCAGCCGTATTAGCGGGAGGAGGAGGGAGGCCGAGCAGTACTTC	CASSRISGRRREAEQYF
TRBV30	TRBD1	TRBJ1-1	-	TGTGCCTGGCAGGGGGCGCGGGAAGCTTTCTTT	CAWQGAREAFF
TRBV1	-	TRBJ2-5	few	TGCACCAGCAACCAAAGCGGTAGCGGGGAATTACAAGAGACCCAGTACTTC	CTSNQSGSGELQETQYF
TRBV5-4	-	TRBJ2-1	few	TGTGCCAGCACTCAGGACACCCACCCTACCAATGAGCAGTTCTTC	CASTQDTHPTNEQFF
TRBV15	TRBD1	TRBJ1-2	-	TGTGCCACCAGCGAGTCGACAGGGGGCCACTATGGCTACACCTTC	CATSESTGGHYGYTF
TRBV30	TRBD1	TRBJ2-3	-	TGTGCCTTAGACCCCAGGGGGCGCACAGATACGCAGTATTTT	CALDPRGRTDTQYF
TRBV25-1	TRBD1	TRBJ2-5	-	TGTGCCAGCAGTAAGGGACAGGGATTCCAAGAGACCCAGTACTTC	CASSKGQGFQETQYF
TRBV19	-	TRBJ2-7	-	TGTGCCAGTAGTGTCGGGGGACACTATTCCTCGGGTCACGAGCAGTACTTC	CASSVGGHYSSGHEQYF
TRBV23-1	-	TRBJ1-2	-	TGCGCCAGCAGTTCGAGGAATGGCTACACCTTC	CASSSRNGYTF
TRBV6-5	TRBD1	TRBJ2-1	-	TGTGCCAGCAGTTATGACAGGGGGTTCTACAATGAGCAGTTCTTC	CASSYDRGFYNEQFF
TRBV29-1	-	TRBJ1-2	few	TGCAGCGAGAGCGAAGGCTACACCTTC	CSESEGYTF
TRBV5-1	-	TRBJ2-5	-	TGCGCCAGCAGCAGCCAAGAGACCCAGTACTTC	CASSSQETQYF
TRBV7-6	TRBD1	TRBJ2-2	-	TGTGCCAGCAGCGTGGGACAGTTACTGAACACCGGGGAGCTGTTTTTT	CASSVGQLLNTGELFF
TRBV4-2	TRBD2	TRBJ2-5	few	TGTGCCAGCAGCCAAGCACCGGGACTAGCAGGCACGGGAGAGACCCAGTACTTC	CASSQAPGLAGTGETQYF
TRBV29-1	-	TRBJ1-5	-	TGCAGCGTTGGTGGAGTCAATCAGCCCCAGCATTTT	CSVGGVNQPQHF
TRBV19	TRBD2	TRBJ2-1	-	TGTGCCAGTAGTACCGGACTAGCGGGAGTCAATGAGCAGTTCTTC	CASSTGLAGVNEQFF
TRBV6-5	-	TRBJ1-1	few	TGTGCCAGCAGCTCGGGGCGGAACACTGAAGCTTTCTTT	CASSSGRNTEAFF